The 6 T cell receptor beta chains presented below share a single source sample, sequenced in a study of T cells in Graves' hyperthyroidism and ophthalmopathy. RNA transcripts gave rise to amplified TCR beta CDR3 regions. TCR CDR3 regions were first amplified by RT-PCR with HTBI primers. TCRdb re-derived calls from the multiplex PCR reads in MiXCR, one entry per CDR3 protein. The sample consists of a few hundred thousand distinct CDR3 sequences, around 21% of them appearing once. Sequencing used blood. The receptors here all came from a man between 18 and 35 years old with Graves' hyperthyroidism.

This clonotype was counted ten times or more. This chain uses TRBV28 with TRBJ2-5; 9 bases align to TRBD2. CDR3 length: 14 residues. With 2 bases clipped from V and 5 bases from J, the junction kept 3 bases outside the gene matches. CDR1 and CDR2 from the germline V gene are MDHEN and SYDVKM. The CDR3 DNA reads TGTGCCAGCAGTTTAGGGCGGGGGGGCGAGACCCAGTACTTC. It is translated as CASSLGRGGETQYF.

The table lists this clonotype with many counts. The CDR3 DNA sequence: TGTGCCAGCAGTGCCGTGAATTATGGCTACACCTTC. Encoded protein: CASSAVNYGYTF. This sequence joins TRBV2 and TRBJ1-2; D remains ambiguous. The CDR3 consists of 12 residues. Germline CDR1 reads SNHLY; CDR2 reads FYNNEI. Trimming removed 4 bases from V and 5 bases from J, with 8 bases in between. Supplemented by reference TRBV2 and TRBJ1-2, the full variable domain reads EPEVTQTPSHQVTQMGQEVILRCVPISNHLYFYWYRQILGQKVEFLVSFYNNEISEKSEIFDDQFSVERPDGSNFTLKIRSTKLEDSAMYFCASSAVNYGYTFGSGTRLTVV.

This clonotype appeared many times. The chain couples TRBV24-1 to TRBJ1-5; D gene uncertain. The V end lost 5 bases, the J end lost 10 bases, and 17 bases lay between the germline ends. Germline V gene sequence: CDR1 KGHDR, CDR2 SFDVKD. This CDR3 is 14 amino acids long. As DNA, the CDR3 is TGTGCCACCAGTGCGTTGGAACAGCTCCAACCCCAGCATTTT. Protein product: CATSALEQLQPQHF.

This clonotype was counted only a few times. The gene calls are TRBV24-1 and TRBJ2-2; TRBD1 matches at 9 bases. Germline trimming cut 3 bases from V and 3 bases from J; bases unmatched to any gene: 4. The germline V gene encodes CDR1 KGHDR and CDR2 SFDVKD. The CDR3 totals 16 residues. This chain's CDR3 is CATSDPWTGDTGELFF. CDR3 nucleotide sequence: TGTGCCACCAGTGATCCCTGGACAGGGGACACCGGGGAGCTGTTTTTT.

This clonotype was seen at least ten times. The chain employs TRBV27 and TRBJ1-2; D uncertain. The CDR3 totals 16 residues. The ends were cut back, 5 bases at V and 4 bases at J, with 20 bases in the middle. Germline CDR1 reads MNHEY; CDR2 reads SMNVEV (reference sequence). CDR3 in amino acids: CASSNLGRNGGYGYTF. DNA for the CDR3: TGTGCCAGCAGTAATCTGGGGAGAAACGGTGGCTATGGCTACACCTTC.

The count of this clonotype is one. The chain joins TRBV12-3 or TRBV12-4 to TRBJ1-1; D unresolved. V was shortened by 6 bases and J by 1 base, with 12 bases between the two germline ends. The CDR3 covers 14 residues. The CDR3 DNA is TGTGCCAGCAGGCCCCCCCCCTGGAACACTGAAGCTTTCTTT. Translated, it gives CASRPPPWNTEAFF.